This TCR beta chain was sequenced in a study of multiple sclerosis patients with progressive multifocal leukoencephalopathy. The time point was: more than 5 months of natalizumab therapy. General observations from the study: No common TRBV or TRBJ usage or pairing appeared at PML.

A word on this clone: The antigen is undetermined.

Clones were sequenced by immunoSEQ multiplex PCR, and TCRdb holds only the in-frame ones, with some missing. Of 25,000 to 35,000 clones in the sample, roughly 91% were seen once. The germline gives CDR1 SGHTA, CDR2 FQGNSA. The V end was cut by 1 base, the J end by 2 bases, with 18 bases between. CDR3 size: 18 residues. The V gene is TRBV7-2, the J gene TRBJ2-1, with D possibly called TRBD1 or TRBD2 (5 bases each). Specimen: PBMCs, collected from a patient treated with natalizumab. The sequence was obtained from a human donor with multiple sclerosis. The CDR3 sequence: CASSLVLGATVTYNEQFF. DNA of the CDR3: TGTGCCAGCAGCTTAGTCCTCGGGGCGACCGTAACCTACAATGAGCAGTTCTTC.